This T cell receptor (beta chain) appears in the sequencing data of a study of shared T cell receptors in the human thymus. The CDR3 totals 16 residues. V trimming: 6 bases; J trimming: 10 bases; junction bases outside the gene matches: 17. Per the germline V gene, CDR1 is MNHNY and CDR2 is SVGAGI (reference sequence). The table came from immunoSEQ multiplex PCR; TCRdb's copy has only in-frame clones and leaves some out. The sample contains 450,000 to 650,000 clones, around three quarters of which appear only once. In addition, the sample was reused for a study of human thymus T cells. That report notes: Finnish infants who were healthy and having corrective surgery for congenital heart defects made up the donors. The source of the thymus tissue was resections taken during corrective heart surgery. There appeared to be biased usage of V and J genes in thymic and blood repertoires. Related research examined unrelated individuals and reported that their thymic repertoires overlapped highly.

This sequence joins TRBV6-6 and TRBJ2-3; 9 bases are a match to TRBD2. Sample: thymocytes. The clonotype was recovered from a boy less than two years old with a congenital heart defect. This chain's CDR3 is CASSLRTSAHYGSQYF. The CDR3 nucleotides read TGTGCCAGCAGCCTTCGGACTAGCGCCCACTACGGCTCGCAGTATTTT.